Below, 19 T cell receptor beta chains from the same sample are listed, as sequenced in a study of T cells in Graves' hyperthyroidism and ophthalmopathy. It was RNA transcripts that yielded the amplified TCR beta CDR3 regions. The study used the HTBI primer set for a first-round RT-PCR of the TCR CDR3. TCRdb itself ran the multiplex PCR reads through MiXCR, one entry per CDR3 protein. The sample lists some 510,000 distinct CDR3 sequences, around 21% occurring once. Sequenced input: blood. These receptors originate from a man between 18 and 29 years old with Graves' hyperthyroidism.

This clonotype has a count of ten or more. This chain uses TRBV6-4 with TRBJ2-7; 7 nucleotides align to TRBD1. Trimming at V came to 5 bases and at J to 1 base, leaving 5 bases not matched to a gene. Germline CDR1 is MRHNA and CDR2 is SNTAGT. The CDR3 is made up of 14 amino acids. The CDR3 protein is CASSPGTESYEQYF. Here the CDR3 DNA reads TGTGCCAGCAGTCCCGGGACAGAGTCCTACGAGCAGTACTTC.

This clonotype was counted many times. The CDR3 bases are TGTGCCAGCACCCTGAGGGTGGGAGGGGGTAATTCACCCCTCCACTTT. Protein product: CASTLRVGGGNSPLHF. V and J are TRBV12-3 or TRBV12-4 and TRBJ1-6; D is possibly TRBD1 (6 bases). The CDR3 extends over 16 amino acids. Trimming took 7 bases from V and 6 from J, leaving 19 bases between them.

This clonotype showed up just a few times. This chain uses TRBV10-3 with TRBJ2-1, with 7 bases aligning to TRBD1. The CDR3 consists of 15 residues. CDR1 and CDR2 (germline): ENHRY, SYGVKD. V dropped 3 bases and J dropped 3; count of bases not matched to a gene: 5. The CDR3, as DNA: TGTGCCATCAGTGACCCGGACAGGAGCTACAATGAGCAGTTCTTC. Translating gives CAISDPDRSYNEQFF.

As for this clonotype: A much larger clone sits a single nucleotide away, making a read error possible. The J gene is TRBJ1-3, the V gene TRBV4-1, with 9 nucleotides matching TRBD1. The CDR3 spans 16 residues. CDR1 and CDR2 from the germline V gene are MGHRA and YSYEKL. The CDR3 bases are TGCGCCAGCAGCCAAGTGGGACAGGGCTCTAGAAACACCATATATTTT. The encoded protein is CASSQVGQGSRNTIYF.

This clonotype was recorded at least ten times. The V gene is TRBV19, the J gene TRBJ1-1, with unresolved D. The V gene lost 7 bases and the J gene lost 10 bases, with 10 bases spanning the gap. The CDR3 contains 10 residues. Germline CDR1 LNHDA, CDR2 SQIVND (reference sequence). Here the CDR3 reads CASKHGRAFF. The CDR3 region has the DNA TGTGCCAGTAAGCACGGTCGAGCTTTCTTT.

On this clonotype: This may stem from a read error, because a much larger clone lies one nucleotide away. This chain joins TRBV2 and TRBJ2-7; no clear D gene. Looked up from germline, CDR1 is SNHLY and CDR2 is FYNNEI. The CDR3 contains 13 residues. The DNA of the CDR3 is TGTGCCAGCAGTGAGGAATTCTCCTACGAGCAGTGCTTC. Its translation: CASSEEFSYEQCF.

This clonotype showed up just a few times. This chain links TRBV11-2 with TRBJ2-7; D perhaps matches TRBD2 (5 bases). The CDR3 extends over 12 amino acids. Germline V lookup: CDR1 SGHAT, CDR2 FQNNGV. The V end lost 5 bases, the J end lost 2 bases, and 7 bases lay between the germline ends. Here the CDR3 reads CASSRETYEQYF. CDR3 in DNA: TGTGCCAGCAGCAGGGAGACCTACGAGCAGTACTTC.

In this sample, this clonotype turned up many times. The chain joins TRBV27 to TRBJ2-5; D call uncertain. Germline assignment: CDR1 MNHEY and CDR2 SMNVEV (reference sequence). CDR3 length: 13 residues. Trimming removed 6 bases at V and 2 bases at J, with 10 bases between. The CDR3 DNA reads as TGTGCCAGCAGCCCAGCACTGCAAGAGACCCAGTACTTC. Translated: CASSPALQETQYF.

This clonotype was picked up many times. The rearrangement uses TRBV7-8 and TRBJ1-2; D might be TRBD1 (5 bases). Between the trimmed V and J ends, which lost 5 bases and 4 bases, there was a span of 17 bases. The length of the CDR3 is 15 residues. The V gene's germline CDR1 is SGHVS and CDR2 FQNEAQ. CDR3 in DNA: TGTGCCAGCAGCCCATCCCCAGGGTTTAGCTATGGCTACACCTTC. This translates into CASSPSPGFSYGYTF.

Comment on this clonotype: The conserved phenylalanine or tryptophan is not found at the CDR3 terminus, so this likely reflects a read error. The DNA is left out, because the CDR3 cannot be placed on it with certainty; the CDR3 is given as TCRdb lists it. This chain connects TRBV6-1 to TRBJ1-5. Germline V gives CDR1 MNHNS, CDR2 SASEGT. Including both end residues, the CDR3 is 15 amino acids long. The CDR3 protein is CASSLRPSSNQPQQV.

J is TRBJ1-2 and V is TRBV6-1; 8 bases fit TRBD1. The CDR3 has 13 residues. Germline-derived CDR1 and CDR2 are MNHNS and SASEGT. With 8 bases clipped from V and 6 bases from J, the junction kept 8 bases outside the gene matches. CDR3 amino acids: CASEGGDRNGYTF. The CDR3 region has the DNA TGTGCCAGCGAAGGAGGGGACAGGAATGGCTACACCTTC.

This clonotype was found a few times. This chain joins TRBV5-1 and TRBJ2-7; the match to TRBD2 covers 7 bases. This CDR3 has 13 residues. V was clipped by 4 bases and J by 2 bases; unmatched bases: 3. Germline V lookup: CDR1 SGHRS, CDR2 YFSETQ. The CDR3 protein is CASSPAGAYEQYF. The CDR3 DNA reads TGCGCCAGCAGCCCCGCGGGGGCCTACGAGCAGTACTTC.

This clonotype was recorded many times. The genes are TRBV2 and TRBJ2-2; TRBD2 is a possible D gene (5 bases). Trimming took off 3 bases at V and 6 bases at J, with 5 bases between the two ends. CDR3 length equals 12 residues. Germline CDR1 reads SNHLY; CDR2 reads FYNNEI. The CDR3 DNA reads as TGTGCCAGCAGTGAGAGGGCCGGGGAGCTGTTTTTT. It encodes CASSERAGELFF. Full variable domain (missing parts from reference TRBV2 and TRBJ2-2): EPEVTQTPSHQVTQMGQEVILRCVPISNHLYFYWYRQILGQKVEFLVSFYNNEISEKSEIFDDQFSVERPDGSNFTLKIRSTKLEDSAMYFCASSERAGELFFGEGSRLTVL.

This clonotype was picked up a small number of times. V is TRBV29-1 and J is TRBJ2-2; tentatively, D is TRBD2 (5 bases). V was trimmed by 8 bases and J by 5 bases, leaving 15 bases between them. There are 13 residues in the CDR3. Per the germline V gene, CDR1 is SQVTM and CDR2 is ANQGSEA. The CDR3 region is CSSSGKKTGELFF. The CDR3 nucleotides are TGCAGCTCCTCGGGAAAGAAGACCGGGGAGCTGTTTTTT.

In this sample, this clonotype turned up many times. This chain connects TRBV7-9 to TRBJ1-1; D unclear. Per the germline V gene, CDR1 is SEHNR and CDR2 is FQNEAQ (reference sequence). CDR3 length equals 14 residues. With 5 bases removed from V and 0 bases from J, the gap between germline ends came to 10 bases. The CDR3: CASSPVGLNTEAFF. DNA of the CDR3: TGTGCCAGCAGCCCTGTGGGATTGAACACTGAAGCTTTCTTT.

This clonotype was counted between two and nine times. CDR3 DNA: TGCGCCAGCAGCTTGGCCAGAACTAACACCGGGGAGCTGTTTTTT. Its protein is CASSLARTNTGELFF. The chain carries TRBV5-1 and TRBJ2-2, with D uncertain. Looked up from germline, CDR1 is SGHRS and CDR2 is YFSETQ. The CDR3 sequence is 15 residues long. The V end was cut by 0 bases, the J end by 2 bases, with 8 bases between.

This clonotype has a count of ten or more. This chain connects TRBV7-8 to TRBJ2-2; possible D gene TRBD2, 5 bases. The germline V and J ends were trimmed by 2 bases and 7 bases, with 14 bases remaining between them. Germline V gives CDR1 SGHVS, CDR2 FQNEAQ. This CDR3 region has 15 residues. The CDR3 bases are TGTGCCAGCAGCTTACGTACCCTAGGGAGCGGGGAGCTGTTTTTT. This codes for CASSLRTLGSGELFF.

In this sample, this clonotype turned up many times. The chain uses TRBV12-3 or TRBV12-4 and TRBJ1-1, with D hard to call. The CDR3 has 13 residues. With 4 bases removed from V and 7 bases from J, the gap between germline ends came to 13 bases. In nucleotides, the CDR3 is TGTGCCAGCAGTTATCCGGGAACTGTTGAAGCTTTCTTT. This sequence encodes CASSYPGTVEAFF.

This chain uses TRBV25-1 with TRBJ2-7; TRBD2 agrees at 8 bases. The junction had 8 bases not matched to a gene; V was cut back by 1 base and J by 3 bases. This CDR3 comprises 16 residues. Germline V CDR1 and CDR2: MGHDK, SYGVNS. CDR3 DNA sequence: TGTGCCAGCAGTGAATCCTCCGGGACTAGAAACTACGAGCAGTACTTC. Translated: CASSESSGTRNYEQYF.